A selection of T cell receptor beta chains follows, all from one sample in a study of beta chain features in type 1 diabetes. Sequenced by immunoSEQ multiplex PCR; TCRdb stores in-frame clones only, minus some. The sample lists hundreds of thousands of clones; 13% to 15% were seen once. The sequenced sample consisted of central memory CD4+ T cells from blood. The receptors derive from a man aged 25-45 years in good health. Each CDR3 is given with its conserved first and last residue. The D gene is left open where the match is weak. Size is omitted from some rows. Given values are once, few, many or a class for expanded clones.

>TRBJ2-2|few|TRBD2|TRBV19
CASSSGLAGGGELFF
TGTGCCAGTAGTTCGGGACTAGCGGGAGGCGGGGAGCTGTTTTTT
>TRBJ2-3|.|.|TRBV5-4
CASSLDLTDTQYF
TGTGCCAGCAGCTTGGACCTCACAGATACGCAGTATTTT
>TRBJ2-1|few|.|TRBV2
CASSESEQFF
TGTGCCAGCAGTGAATCTGAGCAGTTCTTC
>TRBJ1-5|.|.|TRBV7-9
CASSLEGGYQPQHF
TGTGCCAGCAGCTTAGAGGGCGGATATCAGCCCCAGCATTTT
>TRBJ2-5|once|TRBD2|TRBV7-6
CASSPLAGGQETQYF
TGTGCCAGCAGCCCTCTAGCGGGGGGGCAAGAGACCCAGTACTTC
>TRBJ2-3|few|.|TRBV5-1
CASSPWGTDTQYF
TGCGCCAGCAGCCCCTGGGGCACAGATACGCAGTATTTT
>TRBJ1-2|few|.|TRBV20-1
CSARDPPGYTF
TGCAGTGCTAGAGATCCACCGGGCTACACCTTC
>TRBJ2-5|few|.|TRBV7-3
CASSPGPSQYF
TGTGCCAGCAGCCCAGGTCCCTCCCAGTACTTC
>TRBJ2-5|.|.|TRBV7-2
CASSYGARETQYF
TGTGCCAGCAGCTATGGGGCGCGGGAGACCCAGTACTTC
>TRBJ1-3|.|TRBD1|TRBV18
CASSFTGDSGNTIYF
TGTGCCAGCTCATTTACAGGGGACTCTGGAAACACCATATATTTT
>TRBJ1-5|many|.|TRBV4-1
CASSQDLARRDQPQHF
TGCGCCAGCAGCCAAGATTTGGCTCGGAGGGATCAGCCCCAGCATTTT
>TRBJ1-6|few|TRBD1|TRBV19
CASSQTGDNSPLHF
TGTGCCAGTAGCCAGACAGGGGATAATTCACCCCTCCACTTT
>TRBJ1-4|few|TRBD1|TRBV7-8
CASSVRGTNEKLFF
TGTGCCAGCAGCGTCAGGGGGACTAATGAAAAACTGTTTTTT
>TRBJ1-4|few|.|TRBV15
CATSRDKGEKLFF
TGTGCCACCAGCAGAGATAAGGGTGAAAAACTGTTTTTT
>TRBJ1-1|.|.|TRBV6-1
CASSAKVMNTEAFF
TGTGCCAGCAGTGCGAAAGTAATGAACACTGAAGCTTTCTTT
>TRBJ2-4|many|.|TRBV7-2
CASSSQGGNIQYF
TGTGCCAGCAGCTCTCAAGGGGGGAACATTCAGTACTTC
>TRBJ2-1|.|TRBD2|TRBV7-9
CASSLGGGHSYNEQFF
TGTGCCAGCAGCTTAGGCGGGGGGCACTCCTACAATGAGCAGTTCTTC
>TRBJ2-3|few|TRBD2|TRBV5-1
CASSLVAGPADTQYF
TGCGCCAGCAGCTTGGTAGCGGGGCCAGCAGATACGCAGTATTTT
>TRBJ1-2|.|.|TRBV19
CASSITTNYGYTF
TGTGCCAGTAGTATTACCACTAACTATGGCTACACCTTC
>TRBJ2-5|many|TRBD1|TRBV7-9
CASSSTGSETQYF
TGTGCCAGCAGCTCGACAGGGTCAGAGACCCAGTACTTC
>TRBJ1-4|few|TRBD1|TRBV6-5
CASSNTGGGEKLFF
TGTGCCAGCAGTAATACAGGGGGTGGGGAAAAACTGTTTTTT
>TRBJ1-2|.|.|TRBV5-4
CASSQVKGGAYYGYTF
TGTGCCAGCAGCCAAGTGAAAGGGGGGGCCTACTATGGCTACACCTTC
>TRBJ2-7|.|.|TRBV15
CATSRDKGYEQYF
TGTGCCACCAGCAGAGATAAGGGGTACGAGCAGTACTTC
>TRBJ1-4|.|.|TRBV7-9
CASSIGTAGEKLFF
TGTGCCAGCAGCATCGGGACGGCGGGTGAAAAACTGTTTTTT
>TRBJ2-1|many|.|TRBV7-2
CASILSLAGNVYNEQFF
TGTGCCAGCATTCTTAGTTTGGCGGGGAACGTATACAATGAGCAGTTCTTC
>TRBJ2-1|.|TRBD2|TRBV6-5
CASREIAGDYNEQFF
TGTGCCAGCAGGGAAATAGCGGGGGACTACAATGAGCAGTTCTTC
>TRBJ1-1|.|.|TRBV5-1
CASSLSVAVPMNTEAFF
TGCGCCAGCAGCTTGTCGGTAGCAGTTCCCATGAACACTGAAGCTTTCTTT